The clone carrying this T cell receptor beta chain was detected a few times. The antigen is undetermined. This specimen belongs to a study of T cell repertoires in cytomegalovirus infection. Across the study: Both CMV infection and a matching HLA type were indicated by public TCR beta signatures.

The study's findings and limits: Public TCR beta family frequency separated CMV-and-HLA carriers, including in an independent cohort. Ex vivo, HLA-C-restricted CMV-specific TCR beta clonotypes prevailed over the rest of the response.

Germline CDR1 is SGHTA and CDR2 is FQGNSA. After removal of 1 base from V and 8 bases from J, the junction contained 9 bases not matched to a gene. CDR3 length: 16 residues. In TCRdb, the reads were re-called with MiXCR into one record per CDR3 protein. Found here are 700,000 to 900,000 distinct CDR3 sequences, just under 30% of them singletons; the top ten hold roughly 13%. V gene TRBV7-2 combines with J gene TRBJ1-2, with 11 bases aligning to TRBD1. This TCR was sampled from a human donor in good health (CMV status not recorded). Some clones in this sample may be carry-over from other donors' samples. The specimen was cultured CD8+ T cells from PBMCs, collected from culture after CMV antigen stimulation. Here the CDR3 reads CASSLDNWTGGSGYTF. The CDR3 DNA is TGTGCCAGCAGCTTAGACAATTGGACAGGGGGCAGCGGCTACACCTTC.